Below are 14 T cell receptor beta chains sequenced from a single sample in a study of blood T cell repertoires in COVID-19. Generated by immunoSEQ multiplex PCR, the TCRdb table keeps only in-frame clones and is missing some. Of about 270,000 clones listed, 75% to 90% are singletons. The sequencing input was PBMCs or T cells enriched from blood (not recorded which). These receptors were taken from a woman in her 30s with acute COVID-19.

CDR3 protein: CASSQGGRSYEQYF. CDR3 coding DNA: TGCGCCAGCAGTCAGGGGGGACGGTCCTACGAGCAGTACTTC. The rearrangement joins TRBV23-1 to TRBJ2-7; a possible D gene is TRBD2 (6 bases). TRBV23-1 has ORF status, its function being uncertain. With 3 bases removed from V and 1 base from J, the gap between germline ends came to 10 bases. The CDR3 is 14 amino acids.

V and J are TRBV19 and TRBJ2-7, with TRBD2 matching 10 bases. The CDR3 covers 15 residues. V trimming: 2 bases; J trimming: 2 bases; junction bases outside the gene matches: 3. Germline-derived CDR1 and CDR2 are LNHDA and SQIVND (reference sequence). The DNA for the CDR3 is TGTGCCAGTAGTATAACTCTAGCGGGGGCCTACGAGCAGTACTTC. Translation: CASSITLAGAYEQYF. Variable domain in full (rest from reference TRBV19 and TRBJ2-7): DGGITQSPKYLFRKEGQNVTLSCEQNLNHDAMYWYRQDPGQGLRLIYYSQIVNDFQKGDIAEGYSVSREKKESFPLTVTSAQKNPTAFYLCASSITLAGAYEQYFGPGTRLTVT.

This sequence joins TRBV27 and TRBJ1-3; 8 nucleotides align to TRBD1. The germline CDR1 and CDR2 sequences are MNHEY and SMNVEV (reference sequence). There are 16 residues in the CDR3. V lost 5 bases and J lost 2; bases outside the gene matches: 8. The CDR3 DNA sequence: TGTGCCAGCAGTGCGAAGACAGGGGTCGCTGGAAACACCATATATTTT. Its protein product is CASSAKTGVAGNTIYF.

V gene TRBV27 combines with J gene TRBJ1-5; perhaps TRBD1 as D (5 bases). CDR1 is MNHEY and CDR2 is SMNVEV in the germline V gene (reference sequence). V was cut by 2 bases and J by 5 bases, with 13 bases left in between. The CDR3 contains 15 residues. CDR3 DNA sequence: TGTGCCAGCAGTTTAATCGGGGGAATGGATCAGCCCCAGCATTTT. It yields the protein CASSLIGGMDQPQHF.

The V and J genes are TRBV28 and TRBJ2-1; 11 bases map to TRBD2. V was pared by 3 bases and J by 1 base, with 8 bases of the junction left unmatched. Germline V gene lookup returns CDR1 MDHEN and CDR2 SYDVKM. The CDR3 runs 18 residues. The CDR3 reads CASSFVLAGGISYNEQFF. The DNA of the CDR3 is TGTGCCAGCAGTTTCGTCCTAGCGGGAGGTATATCCTACAATGAGCAGTTCTTC.

This rearrangement joins TRBV7-3 to TRBJ2-2; D is ambiguous. The CDR3 is made up of 12 amino acids. V was pared by 4 bases and J by 3 bases, with 3 bases between. Germline CDR1 is SGHTA and CDR2 is FQGTGA. CDR3 DNA sequence: TGTGCCAGCAGCTCCTACACCGGGGAGCTGTTTTTT. Translating it yields CASSSYTGELFF.

The genes are TRBV6-1 and TRBJ2-5; 8 bases are shared with TRBD2. Looked up from germline, CDR1 is MNHNS and CDR2 is SASEGT. V shed 4 bases and J 1 base; nucleotides not matched to a gene: 8. CDR3 length: 16 residues. In DNA form, the CDR3 reads TGTGCCAGCAGTGGTACACTAGCGGCCCTCCAAGAGACCCAGTACTTC. This encodes CASSGTLAALQETQYF.

The rearrangement uses TRBV7-2 and TRBJ2-7, with 10 bases lining up with TRBD2. V trimming: 5 bases; J trimming: 0 bases; junction bases outside the gene matches: 4. CDR1 SGHTA and CDR2 FQGNSA come from the germline V gene. The CDR3 spans 15 residues. DNA for the CDR3: TGTGCCAGCAGCACCCTAGCGGGAGCCTCCTACGAGCAGTACTTC. Translated: CASSTLAGASYEQYF.

This clone was found once. The V and J genes are TRBV7-6 and TRBJ2-7, with 9 bases aligning to TRBD2. The CDR3 length is 16 residues. Germline CDR1 SGHVS, CDR2 FNYEAQ. V dropped 2 bases and J dropped 2; count of bases not matched to a gene: 7. CDR3 protein: CASSLKASGATYEQYF. CDR3 in DNA: TGTGCCAGCAGCTTAAAAGCTAGCGGGGCCACCTACGAGCAGTACTTC.

The chain links TRBV15 to TRBJ2-7, with TRBD2 matching over 7 bases. This CDR3 has 16 amino acids. Germline lookup yields CDR1 LNHNV and CDR2 YYDKDF (reference sequence). V lost 0 bases to trimming and J lost 3 bases; unmatched junction nucleotides: 8. CDR3 sequence (DNA): TGTGCCACCAGCAGAGATTTTGGCGGGAGCATCTACGAGCAGTACTTC. Amino acid sequence: CATSRDFGGSIYEQYF.

The chain has TRBV11-1 and TRBJ2-7; TRBD1 matches 11 bases. The CDR3 spans 14 residues. V lost 5 bases to trimming and J lost 2 bases; unmatched junction nucleotides: 2. CDR1 and CDR2 from the germline V gene are SGHAT and FQDESV (reference sequence). The CDR3 DNA is TGTGCCAGCAGCCGGGGACAGGGGGCCTACGAGCAGTACTTC. Its translation: CASSRGQGAYEQYF.

The J gene is TRBJ1-4, the V gene TRBV5-1, with TRBD1 identical over 7 bases. J was trimmed by 8 bases and V by 5 bases; bases with no gene match: 12. This CDR3 is 15 amino acids long. Germline V CDR1 and CDR2: SGHRS, YFSETQ. Written as DNA, the CDR3 is TGCGCCAGCAGTGGACAGGCTGGGGGAATGGAAAAACTGTTTTTT. Encoded protein: CASSGQAGGMEKLFF. Drawing the rest from reference TRBV5-1 and TRBJ1-4, the complete variable domain is KAGVTQTPRYLIKTRGQQVTLSCSPISGHRSVSWYQQTPGQGLQFLFEYFSETQRNKGNFPGRFSGRQFSNSRSEMNVSTLELGDSALYLCASSGQAGGMEKLFFGSGTQLSVL.

This clone is a singleton in its sample. V usage is TRBV11-3 and J usage is TRBJ2-4; TRBD2 matches at 10 bases. The CDR3 has 17 residues. CDR1 is SGHNT, CDR2 YENEEA, per germline. The CDR3 DNA sequence: TGTGCAACGCGGGCTAGCGGGGGACCAAGGGAAGAAAACATTCAGTACTTC. Protein product: CATRASGGPREENIQYF. Full variable domain (outside the CDR3, taken from reference TRBV11-3 and TRBJ2-4): EAGVVQSPRYKIIEKKQPVAFWCNPISGHNTLYWYLQNLGQGPELLIRYENEEAVDDSQLPKDRFSAERLKGVDSTLKIQPAELGDSAVYLCATRASGGPREENIQYFGAGTRLSVL.

This clone was observed once. The chain uses TRBV11-1 and TRBJ2-7, with a tentative D call TRBD2 (5 bases). CDR1 is SGHAT, CDR2 FQDESV, per germline (reference sequence). This CDR3 has 15 residues. V lost 5 bases and J lost 5, with 19 bases in between. The CDR3 DNA reads TGTGCCAGCAGCGCGCAGGCCGGGGTAGGCAACGAGCAGTACTTC. Its protein is CASSAQAGVGNEQYF. Full variable domain (remainder filled in from reference TRBV11-1 and TRBJ2-7): EAEVAQSPRYKITEKSQAVAFWCDPISGHATLYWYRQILGQGPELLVQFQDESVVDDSQLPKDRFSAERLKGVDSTLKIQPAELGDSAMYLCASSAQAGVGNEQYFGPGTRLTVT.